This paragraph covers one T cell receptor (beta chain) sequence. These data are taken from a study of blood T cell repertoires in COVID-19. The overall study: Acute and convalescent COVID-19 samples came from the United States, Italy and Spain. PBMCs, B-cell-depleted T cells, or T cells provided the cDNA or gDNA that made up the material.

How the authors handled the data: Amplification of reference gene primers provided the estimated nucleated cell counts. Generated by immunoSEQ multiplex PCR, the TCRdb table keeps only in-frame clones and is missing some. D and trimming were read from the DNA, whereas the V and J calls and clone size are those reported in that table. The sample has fewer than 350,000 clones; around 81% are singletons. In germline, CDR1 is LGHNA, CDR2 YSLEER. The germline V and J ends were trimmed by 0 bases and 4 bases, with 13 bases remaining between them. The CDR3 has 15 residues. This sequence joins TRBV4-3 and TRBJ2-7; perhaps TRBD1 as D (6 bases). The sequenced sample was peripheral blood. This receptor was taken from a woman aged 55 to 70 with active or convalescent COVID-19. Written as DNA, the CDR3 is TGCGCCAGCAGCCAAGAATCCCTAGACAGGTACGAGCAGTACTTC. Its protein product is CASSQESLDRYEQYF.